The 7 T cell receptor beta chains below all came from one sample that was sequenced in a study of CD8 T cells in ankylosing spondylitis. Whole-study findings and limits: Characteristic of ankylosing spondylitis blood, it appeared, was a TCR beta motif comprising eight highly homologous variants.

TCRdb re-called the 5' RACE reads through MiXCR, storing one row per CDR3 protein. The data hold some 840,000 distinct CDR3 sequences, with about 11% observed a single time. No antigen has been identified for these receptors. Sequenced: blood, either unsorted or a sorted T cell fraction (not recorded which). The receptor source for this set is a male donor with ankylosing spondylitis.

This clonotype has just a few counts. The chain couples TRBV20-1 to TRBJ1-6, with 8 bases that match TRBD1. The germline CDR1 and CDR2 sequences are DFQATT and SNEGSKA (reference sequence). This CDR3 has 14 amino acids. The J segment lost 14 bases and the V segment lost 0 bases, leaving 9 bases of the junction unmatched. The CDR3 nucleotides read TGCAGTGCTAGAGACGGACAGGGAGCTTCGGCCCTCCACTTT. Translated: CSARDGQGASALHF.

This chain connects TRBV4-3 to TRBJ2-1; TRBD2 aligns across 7 bases. In germline, CDR1 is LGHNA, CDR2 YSLEER. The CDR3 sequence is 17 residues long. The J segment lost 0 bases and the V segment lost 3 bases, leaving 8 bases of the junction unmatched. The CDR3 region is CASSQTLADSSYNEQFF. CDR3 DNA: TGCGCCAGCAGCCAGACCCTAGCGGATAGCTCCTACAATGAGCAGTTCTTC.

This clonotype has more than one count but fewer than ten. V usage is TRBV7-2 and J usage is TRBJ2-3; D may match TRBD1 or TRBD2 (5 bases each). Germline V lookup: CDR1 SGHTA, CDR2 FQGNSA. Trimming stripped 5 bases from V and 0 bases from J, with 15 bases between. This CDR3 contains 16 residues. The chain's CDR3 is CASSPGRGRSTDTQYF. CDR3 nucleotide sequence: TGTGCCAGCAGCCCGGGACGGGGCCGAAGCACAGATACGCAGTATTTT.

This clonotype has a count of ten or more. The CDR3 region has the DNA TGTGCCAGCAGCTCCCCCTTAACAGGGTACATTCAGTACTTC. Protein sequence: CASSSPLTGYIQYF. The chain carries TRBV11-2 and TRBJ2-4, with TRBD1 as a possible D gene (6 bases). V was pared by 4 bases and J by 8 bases, with 15 bases between. The CDR3 loop spans 14 amino acids. Germline loops: CDR1 SGHAT, CDR2 FQNNGV.

This clonotype occurred many times. J is TRBJ2-3 and V is TRBV6-2 or TRBV6-3; D is unclear. Germline CDR1 and CDR2: MNHEY and SVGEGT. Trimming left V 5 bases short and J 9 bases short, with 9 bases between. This CDR3 spans 11 amino acids. CDR3 region: CASSPAGTQYF. The CDR3 region has the DNA TGTGCCAGCAGTCCCGCCGGGACGCAGTATTTT.

The rearrangement joins TRBV19 to TRBJ2-2, with D hard to call. With 5 bases removed from V and 5 bases from J, the gap between germline ends came to 9 bases. The CDR3 extends over 13 amino acids. CDR1 and CDR2 from the germline V gene are LNHDA and SQIVND (reference sequence). CDR3 sequence: CASSVGFTGELFF. CDR3 in DNA: TGTGCCAGTAGTGTTGGGTTTACCGGGGAGCTGTTTTTT.

The chain is built from TRBV7-8 and TRBJ2-7; tentatively, D is TRBD2 (6 bases). Trimming took off 5 bases at V and 3 bases at J, with 14 bases between the two ends. The CDR3 covers 14 residues. Germline V CDR1 and CDR2: SGHVS, FQNEAQ. The CDR3 spells CASSLGTCGYEQYF. The CDR3 DNA follows: TGTGCCAGCAGCCTGGGGACTTGCGGCTACGAGCAGTACTTC.